A selection of T cell receptor beta chains follows, all from one sample in a study of radiotherapy plus CTLA-4 blockade in lung cancer. Clones were sequenced by immunoSEQ multiplex PCR, and TCRdb holds only the in-frame ones, with some missing. This sample has around 70,000 clones, with 70% to 80% found just once. Specimen: peripheral blood, collected from a patient treated with radiotherapy plus ipilimumab. Every receptor here comes from a human donor with non-small cell lung cancer whose response to radiotherapy plus ipilimumab could not be evaluated. Some clones in this sample may be carry-over from other donors' samples. Each CDR3 is given with its conserved first and last residue. Fields, in order: V gene, clone size, D gene, J gene, CDR3 protein, CDR3 DNA. The D gene is left open where the match is weak. Clone size is stated in some rows and not others, as once, few, many or a class when expanded.

>TRBV5-5|-|-|TRBJ2-7
CASSHRARGNEQYF
TGTGCCAGCAGTCACAGGGCAAGGGGGAACGAGCAGTACTTC
>TRBV2|-|TRBD2|TRBJ2-5
CASSGLAGETQYF
TGTGCCAGCAGTGGACTAGCAGGAGAGACCCAGTACTTC
>TRBV7-2|-|-|TRBJ1-5
CASSPRVGSPQHF
TGTGCCAGCAGCCCGAGGGTAGGTTCGCCCCAGCATTTT
>TRBV5-1|-|-|TRBJ1-6
CASSSSGQLGSPLHF
TGCGCCAGCAGTTCGAGTGGACAGCTTGGTTCACCCCTCCACTTT
>TRBV28|-|TRBD2|TRBJ2-7
CASSRTGRGPYEQYF
TGTGCCAGCAGCCGAACGGGGAGGGGCCCTTACGAGCAGTACTTC
>TRBV5-1|-|-|TRBJ1-5
CASSLHGEGNQPQHF
TGCGCCAGCAGCTTGCACGGGGAGGGCAATCAGCCCCAGCATTTT
>TRBV18|-|-|TRBJ1-4
CASSPTRAPGEKLFF
TGTGCCAGCTCACCTACAAGGGCGCCGGGGGAAAAACTGTTTTTT
>TRBV5-5|-|-|TRBJ1-1
CASSLGVNTEAFF
TGTGCCAGCAGCCTGGGAGTAAACACTGAAGCTTTCTTT
>TRBV5-6|few|-|TRBJ1-2
CASSPSGRVDYGYTF
TGTGCCAGCAGCCCCTCAGGCAGGGTAGACTATGGCTACACCTTC
>TRBV5-1|-|TRBD1|TRBJ1-6
CASSQDREDSPLHF
TGCGCCAGCAGCCAGGACAGGGAGGACTCACCCCTCCACTTT
>TRBV18|-|-|TRBJ2-2
CASSPLQDTRLNTGELFF
TGTGCCAGCTCACCACTACAGGACACCCGACTCAACACCGGGGAGCTGTTTTTT
>TRBV4-3|few|TRBD2|TRBJ2-5
CASSPVIPGTSGETQYF
TGCGCCAGCAGCCCCGTTATCCCCGGGACTAGCGGAGAGACCCAGTACTTC
>TRBV12-5|once|-|TRBJ2-2
CASTGNTGELFF
TGTGCCTCGACAGGGAACACCGGGGAGCTGTTTTTT
>TRBV18|few|-|TRBJ2-7
CASSPAGAPSYEQYF
TGTGCCAGCTCACCCGCAGGGGCCCCCTCCTACGAGCAGTACTTC
>TRBV6-5|-|-|TRBJ2-1
CASKQTGLTYNEQFF
TGTGCCAGCAAACAAACAGGGCTCACCTACAATGAGCAGTTCTTC
>TRBV5-8|-|-|TRBJ2-2
CASSWLDTGELFF
TGTGCCAGCAGCTGGCTCGACACCGGGGAGCTGTTTTTT
>TRBV6-5|-|-|TRBJ1-1
CASSYGQMNTEAFF
TGTGCCAGCAGTTACGGACAGATGAACACTGAAGCTTTCTTT
>TRBV7-2|few|-|TRBJ2-1
CASSLWGGGEQFF
TGTGCCAGCAGCTTATGGGGAGGCGGTGAGCAGTTCTTC
>TRBV7-2|-|-|TRBJ2-7
CASSFGVYEQYF
TGTGCCAGCAGCTTCGGGGTCTACGAGCAGTACTTC
>TRBV2|-|-|TRBJ1-5
CASSVSSQQPQHF
TGTGCCAGCAGTGTGTCAAGCCAACAGCCCCAGCATTTT
>TRBV7-6|-|-|TRBJ1-3
CASAKSSGNTIYF
TGTGCCAGCGCCAAGAGCTCTGGAAACACCATATATTTT
>TRBV2|-|TRBD1|TRBJ1-6
CASKGQGGSPLHF
TGTGCCAGCAAGGGACAGGGTGGTTCACCCCTCCACTTT
>TRBV7-3|-|TRBD2|TRBJ2-2
CASSSTLVTSPTGELFF
TGTGCCAGCAGTTCAACTTTAGTGACTAGCCCCACCGGGGAGCTGTTTTTT
>TRBV19|few|-|TRBJ1-4
CASSLDHRDGNEKLFF
TGTGCCAGTAGTCTCGATCACAGGGACGGTAATGAAAAACTGTTTTTT
>TRBV27|once|-|TRBJ1-1
CASREGGTEAFF
TGTGCCAGCAGAGAGGGGGGGACTGAAGCTTTCTTT
>TRBV5-1|-|-|TRBJ1-2
CASSRDYYGYTF
TGCGCCAGCAGCCGGGACTATTATGGCTACACCTTC
>TRBV4-2|-|TRBD2|TRBJ2-5
CASSHPGTSGETQYF
TGTGCCAGCAGCCATCCCGGGACTAGCGGAGAGACCCAGTACTTC
>TRBV5-6|few|-|TRBJ2-5
CASSLGAGQETQYF
TGTGCCAGCAGCTTAGGCGCAGGCCAAGAGACCCAGTACTTC
>TRBV5-1|-|TRBD1|TRBJ2-7
CASSRQGAGNEQYF
TGCGCCAGCAGCAGACAGGGGGCAGGGAACGAGCAGTACTTC
>TRBV5-6|few|-|TRBJ2-4
CASSLAQTKDIQYF
TGTGCCAGCAGCTTGGCACAGACTAAGGACATTCAGTACTTC
>TRBV6-5|-|-|TRBJ1-2
CASSYSTGARYGYTF
TGTGCCAGCAGTTACTCAACCGGAGCACGTTATGGCTACACCTTC
>TRBV6-5|-|-|TRBJ1-1
CASSYSGGTEAFF
TGTGCCAGCAGTTACTCGGGCGGGACTGAAGCTTTCTTT
>TRBV18|-|-|TRBJ1-4
CASSPTSYQTAEKLFF
TGTGCCAGCTCACCGACAAGCTATCAAACCGCTGAAAAACTGTTTTTT
>TRBV5-1|-|TRBD1|TRBJ1-1
CASSPVGGATGGQIMNTEAFF
TGCGCCAGCAGCCCCGTGGGGGGGGCTACAGGGGGCCAGATCATGAACACTGAAGCTTTCTTT
>TRBV7-2|-|-|TRBJ1-5
CASSRDNSNQPQHF
TGTGCCAGCAGCCGGGACAACAGCAATCAGCCCCAGCATTTT
>TRBV5-4|-|TRBD1|TRBJ2-2
CASSLAGGANTGELFF
TGTGCCAGCAGCTTGGCAGGGGGCGCGAACACCGGGGAGCTGTTTTTT
>TRBV14|few|-|TRBJ1-1
CASSHVPGFEAFF
TGTGCCAGCAGCCATGTTCCGGGATTTGAAGCTTTCTTT
>TRBV5-1|-|-|TRBJ2-6
CASSLDTGAGANVLTF
TGCGCCAGCAGCTTAGATACGGGGGCTGGGGCCAACGTCCTGACTTTC
>TRBV10-3|few|TRBD1|TRBJ2-2
CAISLGQGLEELFF
TGTGCCATCAGTCTCGGACAGGGCCTTGAGGAGCTGTTTTTT
>TRBV6-4|-|-|TRBJ1-2
CASSEGTTGYTF
TGTGCCAGCAGTGAAGGGACAACTGGCTACACCTTC
>TRBV30|-|-|TRBJ2-7
CAWSVNRGTDEQYF
TGTGCCTGGAGTGTGAATCGAGGAACTGACGAGCAGTACTTC